These T cell receptor beta chains were read from a single sample in a study of monozygotic twins with inflammatory bowel disease. From the 5' RACE reads, TCRdb lists one entry per CDR3 protein and no DNA. The sample data list approximately 400,000 distinct CDR3 sequences. The sample comprised blood. The receptors were sampled from a human donor with ulcerative colitis or Crohn's disease, or a healthy co-twin of an affected twin (not recorded which). The CDR3 runs from the conserved cysteine through the conserved F or W. Fields, in order: V gene, J gene, CDR3 protein.

V gene: TRBV25-1; J gene: TRBJ1-2; CDR3 protein: CASSAPGRTYGYTF
V gene: TRBV5-1; J gene: TRBJ1-1; CDR3 protein: CASSRGQSEAFF
V gene: TRBV5-1; J gene: TRBJ1-1; CDR3 protein: CASSLWGQANTEAFF
V gene: TRBV30; J gene: TRBJ1-4; CDR3 protein: CAWSIREKLFF
V gene: TRBV3-1; J gene: TRBJ1-3; CDR3 protein: CASSQDLSGNTIYF
V gene: TRBV5-1; J gene: TRBJ1-1; CDR3 protein: CASSPDRGMTEAFF
V gene: TRBV18; J gene: TRBJ1-1; CDR3 protein: CASSPPLGLTEAFF
V gene: TRBV18; J gene: TRBJ2-4; CDR3 protein: CASSPRGTGLAKNIQYF
V gene: TRBV6-1; J gene: TRBJ2-7; CDR3 protein: CASSEGLAGGLQRYEQYF
V gene: TRBV7-9; J gene: TRBJ1-2; CDR3 protein: CASSIPYGYTF
V gene: TRBV7-9; J gene: TRBJ2-1; CDR3 protein: CASSTRADEQFF
V gene: TRBV5-1; J gene: TRBJ2-5; CDR3 protein: CASSFTLTGGFETQYF
V gene: TRBV24-1; J gene: TRBJ2-1; CDR3 protein: CATMTSYNEQFF
V gene: TRBV20-1; J gene: TRBJ2-3; CDR3 protein: CSASATSGGRTDTQYF
V gene: TRBV6-2/TRBV6-3; J gene: TRBJ1-5; CDR3 protein: CASNEAGNQPQHF
V gene: TRBV20-1; J gene: TRBJ2-2; CDR3 protein: CSANFGTENTGELFF
V gene: TRBV10-3; J gene: TRBJ2-1; CDR3 protein: CAIIQKNEQFF
V gene: TRBV30; J gene: TRBJ2-5; CDR3 protein: CAWRRTGGETQYF
V gene: TRBV6-6; J gene: TRBJ1-1; CDR3 protein: CASSYLQANTEAFF
V gene: TRBV6-5; J gene: TRBJ1-5; CDR3 protein: CASTRTGFSNQPQHF
V gene: TRBV10-3; J gene: TRBJ2-7; CDR3 protein: CAIRDGNYEQYF
V gene: TRBV5-6; J gene: TRBJ2-5; CDR3 protein: CASSLIQQKETQYF
V gene: TRBV6-1; J gene: TRBJ2-1; CDR3 protein: CASKVGWAYNEQFF
V gene: TRBV7-3; J gene: TRBJ2-1; CDR3 protein: CASSSDRDSFQFF
V gene: TRBV6-2/TRBV6-3; J gene: TRBJ2-1; CDR3 protein: CASGITGGPSEQFF
V gene: TRBV5-1; J gene: TRBJ2-1; CDR3 protein: CASSLEQAAYNEQFF
V gene: TRBV6-8; J gene: TRBJ2-5; CDR3 protein: CASPKRETQYF
V gene: TRBV10-3; J gene: TRBJ2-1; CDR3 protein: CAISGPGQGAIEQFF
V gene: TRBV20-1; J gene: TRBJ2-7; CDR3 protein: CSARDLEQAYEQYF
V gene: TRBV5-1; J gene: TRBJ2-4; CDR3 protein: CASSQQRDGKNIQYF
V gene: TRBV5-1; J gene: TRBJ1-2; CDR3 protein: CASSPDRGQDYGYTF
V gene: TRBV5-5; J gene: TRBJ2-1; CDR3 protein: CASSLTGPQPNEQFF
V gene: TRBV28; J gene: TRBJ1-1; CDR3 protein: CASMIMNTEAFF
V gene: TRBV20-1; J gene: TRBJ1-2; CDR3 protein: CSARIGGGQNGYTF
V gene: TRBV7-3; J gene: TRBJ2-5; CDR3 protein: CASSPLGAGAQETQYF
V gene: TRBV1; J gene: TRBJ2-7; CDR3 protein: CTSTSKLLLAGSSYEQYF
V gene: TRBV20-1; J gene: TRBJ1-1; CDR3 protein: CSASTYTEAFF
V gene: TRBV29-1; J gene: TRBJ1-1; CDR3 protein: CSVAVRLTEAFF
V gene: TRBV4-3; J gene: TRBJ2-7; CDR3 protein: CASSQGNSGDGQYF
V gene: TRBV20-1; J gene: TRBJ2-7; CDR3 protein: CSRLAGGSSSYEQYF
V gene: TRBV2; J gene: TRBJ2-1; CDR3 protein: CASSPSRLAGHNEQFF
V gene: TRBV30; J gene: TRBJ1-6; CDR3 protein: CAWSVRDDGSPLHF
V gene: TRBV15; J gene: TRBJ1-2; CDR3 protein: CATSRRRHALANYGYTF
V gene: TRBV7-2; J gene: TRBJ2-1; CDR3 protein: CASSLAPGLDGEQFF
V gene: TRBV20-1; J gene: TRBJ1-6; CDR3 protein: CSAWGGHRYNSPLHF
V gene: TRBV6-5; J gene: TRBJ1-5; CDR3 protein: CASGGLNQPQHF
V gene: TRBV19; J gene: TRBJ2-1; CDR3 protein: CASTSDVGEQFF
V gene: TRBV7-3; J gene: TRBJ2-3; CDR3 protein: CASSLGPSGLAGGQGTQYF
V gene: TRBV5-1; J gene: TRBJ2-2; CDR3 protein: CASSTSVTGELFF
V gene: TRBV20-1; J gene: TRBJ1-1; CDR3 protein: CSARSRRDRGAFF
V gene: TRBV14; J gene: TRBJ2-7; CDR3 protein: CASSRLKAGAREQYF
V gene: TRBV6-1; J gene: TRBJ2-2; CDR3 protein: CASSAGTGANTGELFF
V gene: TRBV7-2; J gene: TRBJ2-1; CDR3 protein: CASSPRLGSGGYNEQFF